This T cell receptor (beta chain) was captured in a study of T cells in localized non-small cell lung cancer. The study, taken as a whole, reports: Median detection of top 100 tumor clones in adjacent lung was around 59 clones. Clonality peaked in uninvolved adjacent lung rather than tumor.

Libraries were prepared by immunoSEQ multiplex PCR; TCRdb keeps only in-frame clonotypes and omits some of them. The sample shows fewer than 25,000 clones, roughly nine tenths of them seen only once. Germline loops: CDR1 MDHEN, CDR2 SYDVKM. V dropped 6 bases and J dropped 8 bases, with 22 bases sitting between them. The CDR3 sequence is 15 residues long. As concerns this clone: Its antigen is unidentified.

The chain uses TRBV28 and TRBJ1-2; D perhaps matches TRBD1 (5 bases). Sequenced here: peripheral blood, sampled before any cancer treatment. The receptor was isolated from a woman aged 40-70 years with stage I lung adenocarcinoma. The CDR3 nucleotides read TGTGCCAGCAGATCCTCGGGTGGGGCCACCCGGGGCTACACCTTC. Its protein is CASRSSGGATRGYTF.